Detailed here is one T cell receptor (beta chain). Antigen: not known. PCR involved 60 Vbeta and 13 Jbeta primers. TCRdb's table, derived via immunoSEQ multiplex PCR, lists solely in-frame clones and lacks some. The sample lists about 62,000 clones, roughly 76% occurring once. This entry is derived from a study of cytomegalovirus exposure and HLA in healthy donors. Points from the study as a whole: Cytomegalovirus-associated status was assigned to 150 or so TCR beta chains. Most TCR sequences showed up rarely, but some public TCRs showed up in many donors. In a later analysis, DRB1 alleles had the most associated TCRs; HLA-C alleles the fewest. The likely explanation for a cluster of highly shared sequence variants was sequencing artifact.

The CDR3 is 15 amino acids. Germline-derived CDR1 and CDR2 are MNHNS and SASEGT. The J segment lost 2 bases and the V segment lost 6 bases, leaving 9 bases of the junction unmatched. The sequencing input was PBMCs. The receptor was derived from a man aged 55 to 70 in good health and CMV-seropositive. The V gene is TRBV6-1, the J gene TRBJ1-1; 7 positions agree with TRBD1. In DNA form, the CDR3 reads TGTGCCAGCAGCGTAGAGGGACAGATAAACACTGAAGCTTTCTTT. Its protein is CASSVEGQINTEAFF.